The T cell receptor (beta chain) under discussion was sequenced for a study of cytomegalovirus exposure and HLA in healthy donors. The study's findings and limits: Later on, analysis showed that most CMV-associated TCR beta chains appeared to be HLA-restricted.

Both 60 Vbeta primers and 13 Jbeta primers went into the PCR. The protocol was immunoSEQ multiplex PCR, while the TCRdb copy is restricted to in-frame clones and leaves out a portion. The table includes around 140,000 clones, 82% detected once. Regarding this clone: Its specificity is not known.

Specimen: PBMCs. This TCR came from a man aged 25 to 45 in good health and CMV-seropositive.

DNA of the CDR3: TGCAGCGTTGAAGATGGTCTAGCGGGAGGACAGTACTTC. Translating it yields CSVEDGLAGGQYF. This rearrangement joins TRBV29-1 to TRBJ2-7; 11 positions agree with TRBD2. This CDR3 spans 13 amino acids. V shed 0 bases and J 10 bases; nucleotides not matched to a gene: 5. CDR1 and CDR2 from the germline V gene are SQVTM and ANQGSEA.